These 27 T cell receptor beta chains were all obtained from the same sample, sequenced in a study of T cell responses to AZD1222 COVID-19 vaccine. The repertoire was sequenced with immunoSEQ multiplex PCR; TCRdb's copy has only in-frame clones and lacks some. The sample carries about 140,000 clones, 85% recorded once. The starting material was peripheral blood, obtained 28 days after the second dose of the MenACWY control vaccine. The receptors shown here come from an adult who received the MenACWY meningococcal vaccine as a control.

This clone was detected only a few times. The chain is built from TRBV19 and TRBJ1-6; D is unresolved. Trimming cost V 3 bases and J 7 bases, with 13 bases left between them. In germline, CDR1 is LNHDA, CDR2 SQIVND (reference sequence). CDR3 length: 15 residues. The CDR3 spells CASSMEATSNSPLHF. The CDR3 nucleotides are TGTGCCAGTAGTATGGAGGCTACGTCAAATTCACCCCTCCACTTT.

The chain employs TRBV5-1 and TRBJ2-7, with D hard to call. CDR1 and CDR2 (germline): SGHRS, YFSETQ. V was shortened by 3 bases and J by 7 bases, with 17 bases between the two germline ends. The CDR3 contains 14 residues. CDR3 nucleotides: TGCGCCAGCAGCTGGACCAGTACTACGCTAGAGCAGTACTTC. Amino acids: CASSWTSTTLEQYF.

The V call is TRBV19, the J call TRBJ2-2; D is possibly TRBD1 (6 bases). The CDR3 extends over 15 amino acids. Trimming left V 7 bases short and J 4 bases short, with 16 bases between. Germline V gene lookup returns CDR1 LNHDA and CDR2 SQIVND (reference sequence). The CDR3 region has the DNA TGTGCCAGTACCACGACAGGACATCTCACCGGGGAGCTGTTTTTT. Protein sequence: CASTTTGHLTGELFF.

The chain combines TRBV6-1 with TRBJ1-5, with a possible D match to TRBD1 (5 bases). There are 14 residues in the CDR3. Deletions cut 2 bases from V and 2 bases from J, with 7 bases between. Germline CDR1 reads MNHNS; CDR2 reads SASEGT. CDR3 coding DNA: TGTGCCAGCAGTGAACAAGGGGGCAATCAGCCCCAGCATTTT. As protein: CASSEQGGNQPQHF.

The chain has TRBV6-5 and TRBJ2-2, with 12 bases identical to TRBD2. This CDR3 has 16 residues. V dropped 4 bases and J dropped 3; count of bases not matched to a gene: 3. The germline V gene has CDR1 MNHEY and CDR2 SVGAGI. CDR3 sequence (DNA): TGTGCCAGCAGTTTAGCTAGCGGGAGGGACACCGGGGAGCTGTTTTTT. This translates into CASSLASGRDTGELFF.

The chain links TRBV20-1 to TRBJ2-5; 7 bases align to TRBD1. The CDR3 is 15 amino acids. From germline, CDR1 is DFQATT and CDR2 SNEGSKA (reference sequence). V lost 3 bases, J lost 7 bases, and 14 bases stayed unmatched. The CDR3 here is CSASADGTAKVTQYF. The CDR3 DNA sequence: TGCAGTGCTAGTGCGGACGGGACAGCCAAGGTGACCCAGTACTTC.

The chain joins TRBV6-4 to TRBJ1-1; D is perhaps TRBD1 (6 bases). The germline CDR1 and CDR2 sequences are MRHNA and SNTAGT. This CDR3 is 15 amino acids long. The V end lost 6 bases, the J end lost 4 bases, and 18 bases lay between the germline ends. The CDR3 DNA reads as TGTGCCAGCAGAGTGGGGGCAGGGTTGGGCACTGAAGCTTTCTTT. The encoded protein is CASRVGAGLGTEAFF.

J is TRBJ1-1 and V is TRBV5-6, with D tentatively TRBD1 (6 bases). This CDR3 is 14 amino acids long. Trimming took 1 base from V and 4 from J, leaving 11 bases between them. From germline, CDR1 is SGHDT and CDR2 YYEEEE. The DNA of the CDR3 is TGTGCCAGCAGCTTGCGGGGGGCGCCCACTGAAGCTTTCTTT. Its translation: CASSLRGAPTEAFF.

This CDR3 reads CASRNRDRGRTGELFF. CDR3 DNA sequence: TGTGCCAGCAGGAACCGGGACAGGGGGCGCACCGGGGAGCTGTTTTTT. The V gene is TRBV27, the J gene TRBJ2-2, with TRBD1 identical over 12 bases. CDR1 MNHEY and CDR2 SMNVEV come from the germline V gene (reference sequence). This CDR3 has 16 residues. The J segment lost 4 bases and the V segment lost 6 bases, leaving 6 bases of the junction unmatched.

This clone is a singleton in its sample. In nucleotides, the CDR3 is TGCAGCGTTGGGGGTGTGGACAATGAGCAGTTCTTC. As protein: CSVGGVDNEQFF. The chain is built from TRBV29-1 and TRBJ2-1; no clear D. The CDR3 is 12 amino acids. Germline V gene lookup returns CDR1 SQVTM and CDR2 ANQGSEA. The ends were cut back, 4 bases at V and 5 bases at J, with 9 bases in the middle.

V is TRBV6-5 and J is TRBJ2-5, with a possible D match to TRBD2 (7 bases). Trimming took off 1 base at V and 4 bases at J, with 16 bases between the two ends. The V gene's germline CDR1 is MNHEY and CDR2 SVGAGI. This CDR3 spans 16 amino acids. Here the CDR3 reads CASSYLAGASRETQYF. CDR3 in DNA: TGTGCCAGCAGTTACTTGGCGGGGGCATCCCGAGAGACCCAGTACTTC.

This rearrangement joins TRBV3-1 (or the pseudogene TRBV3-2) to TRBJ1-2; a weak D match, TRBD1 (5 bases). Germline CDR1 reads LGHDT; CDR2 reads YNNKEL (reference sequence). Trimming shortened V by 0 bases and J by 6 bases, and 14 bases separated the two germline ends. The CDR3 sequence is 15 residues long. In DNA, the CDR3 is TGTGCCAGCAGCCAAGATTTAGGGACCGTTGATGGCTACACCTTC. Its translation is CASSQDLGTVDGYTF.

The J gene is TRBJ2-7, the V gene TRBV5-1, with a possible D match to TRBD1 (5 bases). Germline loops: CDR1 SGHRS, CDR2 YFSETQ. The V gene lost 0 bases and the J gene lost 1 base, with 8 bases spanning the gap. CDR3 length equals 14 residues. The DNA for the CDR3 is TGCGCCAGCAGCTTGGTTTCAGGGTCCTACGAGCAGTACTTC. Encoded protein: CASSLVSGSYEQYF.

The chain couples TRBV6-5 to TRBJ1-6; weak D call: TRBD1 (5 bases). The CDR3 totals 15 residues. Germline CDR1 MNHEY, CDR2 SVGAGI. V was pared by 9 bases and J by 0 bases, with 12 bases between. CDR3: CASQSRASYNSPLHF. CDR3 nucleotide sequence: TGTGCCAGTCAATCCAGGGCCTCCTATAATTCACCCCTCCACTTT.

V and J are TRBV7-9 and TRBJ2-7, with D possibly being TRBD1 or TRBD2 (6 bases each). The germline gives CDR1 SEHNR, CDR2 FQNEAQ (reference sequence). Trimming took off 4 bases at V and 3 bases at J, with 13 bases between the two ends. The CDR3 runs 14 residues. CDR3 loop: CASSSPRGLYEQYV. DNA for the CDR3: TGTGCCAGCAGCTCCCCCCGGGGGCTCTACGAGCAGTACGTC.

This clone was counted a single time. The chain is built from TRBV9 and TRBJ1-1, with D unclear. Trimming left V 3 bases short and J 3 bases short, with 18 bases between. The CDR3 contains 16 residues. Germline assignment: CDR1 SGDLS and CDR2 YYNGEE. CDR3 DNA: TGTGCCAGCAGCGATGGCAGGCCCGACTTGGACACTGAAGCTTTCTTT. As protein: CASSDGRPDLDTEAFF.

The V call is TRBV5-4, the J call TRBJ2-5; no firm D call. The CDR3 runs 15 residues. CDR1 is SGHNT, CDR2 YYREEE, per germline (reference sequence). V was cut by 2 bases and J by 5 bases, with 16 bases left in between. The CDR3 loop is CASSFNTGWQETQYF. DNA of the CDR3: TGTGCCAGCAGCTTCAACACGGGCTGGCAGGAGACCCAGTACTTC.

The J gene is TRBJ2-3, the V gene TRBV7-9; 12 bases map to TRBD2. The germline V gene encodes CDR1 SEHNR and CDR2 FQNEAQ (reference sequence). This CDR3 is built from 16 residues. The trim removed 5 bases at V and 3 bases at J, leaving 6 bases unmatched. In nucleotides, the CDR3 is TGTGCCAGCAGCGCCTGGACTAGCGGGATTACAGATACGCAGTATTTT. It translates to CASSAWTSGITDTQYF.

About this clone itself: This sample also contains other DNA sequences that code for the same CDR3. The rearrangement joins TRBV20-1 to TRBJ2-2; no reliable D call. Trimming stripped 5 bases from V and 8 bases from J, with 9 bases between. Germline V gene lookup returns CDR1 DFQATT and CDR2 SNEGSKA (reference sequence). The CDR3 has 11 amino acids. The CDR3 is CSASRSGELFF. The CDR3 coding sequence is TGCAGTGCTTCGCGCTCGGGGGAGCTGTTTTTT.

The chain combines TRBV28 with TRBJ1-2; a possible D gene is TRBD1 (6 bases). This CDR3 is built from 15 residues. The germline CDR1 and CDR2 sequences are MDHEN and SYDVKM. V dropped 6 bases and J dropped 0 bases, with 14 bases sitting between them. CDR3 DNA: TGTGCCAGCAGCTCTACAGGGCTATCTAACTATGGCTACACCTTC. Encoded protein: CASSSTGLSNYGYTF.

The chain employs TRBV6-4 and TRBJ1-1; D is ambiguous. V lost 7 bases and J lost 7, with 25 bases in between. The CDR3 extends over 16 amino acids. Germline V gene sequence: CDR1 MRHNA, CDR2 SNTAGT. The CDR3 sequence is CASKPKKVRQLGEAFF. The CDR3 DNA reads TGTGCCAGCAAACCCAAGAAAGTAAGGCAGTTAGGTGAAGCTTTCTTT.

The V and J genes are TRBV7-9 and TRBJ2-5; TRBD1 matches 10 bases. The trim removed 5 bases at V and 5 bases at J, leaving 14 bases unmatched. Germline V CDR1 and CDR2: SEHNR, FQNEAQ (reference sequence). The CDR3 totals 17 residues. The CDR3 DNA sequence: TGTGCCAGCAGCCCTCCGGGACAGGGGTTGTTGGAGGAGACCCAGTACTTC. Its translation: CASSPPGQGLLEETQYF.

This chain uses TRBV18 with TRBJ2-4, with D maybe TRBD1 (5 bases). V gave up 0 bases and J gave up 3 bases, with 12 bases separating them. The CDR3 extends over 16 amino acids. The V gene's germline CDR1 is KGHSH and CDR2 LQKENI. The DNA for the CDR3 is TGTGCCAGCTCACCACCGCCAGGGTCAGTCAAAAACATTCAGTACTTC. Amino acids: CASSPPPGSVKNIQYF.

This clone was detected a few times. The CDR3 protein is CATSSGTGGLLAFRNEQFF. For the CDR3, the DNA is TGTGCCACCAGCTCCGGGACAGGGGGCCTTCTGGCGTTTAGAAATGAGCAGTTCTTC. The genes are TRBV24-1 and TRBJ2-1, with TRBD1 identical over 12 bases. The V and J ends lost 7 bases and 7 bases, in that order; junction bases with no gene match: 19. The length of the CDR3 is 19 residues. Germline CDR1 and CDR2: KGHDR and SFDVKD.

J is TRBJ2-2 and V is TRBV10-3; the D call may be TRBD1 or TRBD2 (5 bases each). With 3 bases removed from V and 5 bases from J, the gap between germline ends came to 22 bases. CDR1 ENHRY and CDR2 SYGVKD come from the germline V gene. The CDR3 loop spans 18 amino acids. CDR3 coding DNA: TGTGCCATCAGTGATATAGGCAGGGAGATCCTGGGTACCGGGGAGCTGTTTTTT. It yields the protein CAISDIGREILGTGELFF.

The V gene is TRBV4-2, the J gene TRBJ2-5, with D hard to call. CDR3 length equals 14 residues. Germline-derived CDR1 and CDR2 are LGHNA and YNFKEQ. Trimming cost V 1 base and J 6 bases, with 12 bases left between them. The CDR3 sequence is CASSQAGFGKTQYF. CDR3 in DNA: TGTGCCAGCAGCCAAGCAGGTTTTGGGAAGACCCAGTACTTC.

This clone showed up just once. The genes are TRBV6-1 and TRBJ1-4; D may be TRBD1 (6 bases). Germline V gives CDR1 MNHNS, CDR2 SASEGT. With 1 base removed from V and 10 bases from J, the gap between germline ends came to 19 bases. This CDR3 contains 16 residues. CDR3 bases: TGTGCCAGCAGTGAAGGGGCAGTGAGGGTAGGGGGAAAACTGTTTTTT. Translating gives CASSEGAVRVGGKLFF.